These T cell receptor beta chains were read from a single sample in a study of T cell repertoires in cytomegalovirus infection. These receptors' antigens are unknown. TCRdb re-called the reads with MiXCR, one entry per CDR3 protein. Among 800,000 to 950,000 distinct CDR3 sequences, about 33% were seen once, and the ten largest hold around an eighth. The material was cultured CD8+ T cells from PBMCs, obtained from culture after CMV antigen stimulation. These receptors were obtained from a human donor in good health (CMV status not recorded). Some clones in this sample may be carry-over from other donors' samples. CDR3s include the opening cysteine and the closing phenylalanine or tryptophan. A D gene is named only where the DNA matches it firmly. Clone size is shown for a subset of rows, as once, few, many or a class of expanded clone.

j_gene,v_gene,d_gene,abundance,CDR3nt,CDR3aa
TRBJ2-5,TRBV5-6,TRBD1,few,TGTGCCAGCAGCTCCGGGACAGGGGAGACCCAGTACTTC,CASSSGTGETQYF
TRBJ2-1,TRBV12-3/TRBV12-4,TRBD2,few,TGTGCCAGCAGTCCCGCGGGGGGGGCCAGTGAGCAGTTCTTC,CASSPAGGASEQFF
TRBJ2-7,TRBV4-1,NA,NA,TGCGCCAGCAGCCAAACGGGGGAGGCCTCCGAGCAGTACTTC,CASSQTGEASEQYF
TRBJ2-7,TRBV7-9,NA,NA,TGTGCCAGCAGCCCAACAATGGGGGGACACGAGCAGTACTTC,CASSPTMGGHEQYF
TRBJ2-2,TRBV5-6,TRBD2,NA,TGTGCCAGCAGCCCTTCTCCTAGGGCGGGGGTAAACACCGGGGAGCTGTTTTTT,CASSPSPRAGVNTGELFF
TRBJ2-3,TRBV19,TRBD1,few,TGTGCCAGTAGCAAACCGGGACAGGGCTCCATTACGCAGTATTTT,CASSKPGQGSITQYF
TRBJ2-1,TRBV7-6,TRBD2,NA,TGTGCCAGCAGCCCACCGGGTCTAGCGGGGGGTTTGCATGAGCAGTTCTTC,CASSPPGLAGGLHEQFF
TRBJ2-7,TRBV29-1,TRBD1,few,TGCAGCGTGGCAGGGACAGATATTGCCTACGAGCAGTACTTC,CSVAGTDIAYEQYF
TRBJ2-7,TRBV27,TRBD2,NA,TGTGTCAGCAGTCCGGGGACTAGCTATTCCTACGAGCAGTACTTC,CVSSPGTSYSYEQYF
TRBJ1-1,TRBV7-9,NA,NA,TGTGCCAGCAGCACTGGGACCCAGGGCAGTGAAGCTTTCTTT,CASSTGTQGSEAFF
TRBJ1-1,TRBV19,TRBD1,few,TGTGCCAGTAGTTATTCAGGGGGACGTCCGAGCCCAGAAGCTTTCTTT,CASSYSGGRPSPEAFF
TRBJ2-2,TRBV6-8,NA,NA,TGTGCCAGCAGTTACTCGAATCCCCAACCCCCCGGGGAGCTGTTTTTT,CASSYSNPQPPGELFF
TRBJ1-5,TRBV27,TRBD1,NA,TGTGCCAGCAGTTCCCACCCGGGACAGGGAGGCCAGCCCCAGCATTTT,CASSSHPGQGGQPQHF
TRBJ2-2,TRBV5-6,TRBD2,few,TGTGCCAGCAGCAGTTGGGAGTCCCGACTAGCGGGGGACTCGGGGGAGCTGTTTTTT,CASSSWESRLAGDSGELFF
TRBJ2-1,TRBV13,NA,NA,TGTGCCAGCAGCTTAAACGCTAACAATGAGCAGTTCTTC,CASSLNANNEQFF
TRBJ2-1,TRBV7-9,TRBD2,many,TGTGCCAGCAGCTTACCTAGCGGGGAAGAAGGCGATGAGCAGTTCTTC,CASSLPSGEEGDEQFF
TRBJ1-2,TRBV12-3/TRBV12-4,NA,NA,TGTGCCAGCACTCTCGGGACAATAAACTATGGCTACACCTTC,CASTLGTINYGYTF
TRBJ2-3,TRBV5-1,TRBD2,NA,TGCGCCAGCAGCCCGGGACTAGCGGGGGGGATCACAGATACGCAGTATTTT,CASSPGLAGGITDTQYF
TRBJ2-1,TRBV27,TRBD2,many,TGTGCCAGCAGTTCGACTAGCGGGGGTCACAATGAGCAGTTCTTC,CASSSTSGGHNEQFF
TRBJ1-6,TRBV7-2,NA,few,TGTGCCAGCAGCTTACGGTCGGGACTGTTAGATTCACCCCTCCACTTT,CASSLRSGLLDSPLHF
TRBJ2-1,TRBV7-9,NA,few,TGTGCCAGCAGCCCCCCGGCCGGGTACAATGAGCAGTTCTTC,CASSPPAGYNEQFF
TRBJ2-1,TRBV7-9,NA,NA,TGTGCCAGCAGCCCTCACTTTCCGAGGGGGGGCCATTCCGATTACAATGAGCAGTTCTTC,CASSPHFPRGGHSDYNEQFF
TRBJ1-1,TRBV12-5,NA,few,TGTGCTAGTGGTTTGTCCAGTTACATCTTGAACACTGAAGCTTTCTTT,CASGLSSYILNTEAFF
TRBJ1-5,TRBV27,NA,few,TGTGCCAGTGGTTCCTTAGACGGACCCCTCTGGAATCAGCCCCAGCATTTT,CASGSLDGPLWNQPQHF
TRBJ1-5,TRBV15,TRBD1,few,TGTGCCACCAGCCAACGTCGACAGGGCGGGGGTCAGCCCCAGCATTTT,CATSQRRQGGGQPQHF
TRBJ2-7,TRBV7-8,TRBD1,NA,TGTGCCAGCAGCTCAATGGACAGGGGCGATTACGAGCAGTACTTC,CASSSMDRGDYEQYF
TRBJ2-2,TRBV4-1,NA,NA,TGCGCCAGCAGCCTTGCCTTGGGCGGGGAGCTGTTTTTT,CASSLALGGELFF
TRBJ2-2,TRBV28,NA,many,TGTGCCAGCACCCCCGGAGGGGATAACACCGGGGAGCTGTTTTTT,CASTPGGDNTGELFF
TRBJ1-5,TRBV6-1,NA,NA,TGTGCCAGCAGTGTGGGATGGGCAAATCAGCCCCAGCATTTT,CASSVGWANQPQHF
TRBJ2-3,TRBV9,TRBD2,NA,TGTGCCAGCAGCGCCTCCGGGGCGGGAGGGGATACGCAGTATTTT,CASSASGAGGDTQYF
TRBJ2-1,TRBV9,TRBD2,NA,TGTGCCAGCAGCGTAGATCGTCGCGGGGGAACGTACAATGAGCAGTTCTTC,CASSVDRRGGTYNEQFF
TRBJ2-1,TRBV7-8,TRBD2,many,TGTGCCAGCAGCTTAGTAGCGGGGGAGTACAATGAGCAGTTCTTC,CASSLVAGEYNEQFF
TRBJ2-2,TRBV9,NA,NA,TGTGCCAGCAGCCCAGCAGCCATGAACACCGGGGAGCTGTTTTTT,CASSPAAMNTGELFF
TRBJ2-1,TRBV19,TRBD2,many,TGTGCCAGTAGTGACCCTAGGCGGGGGGACCGCAATGAGCAGTTCTTC,CASSDPRRGDRNEQFF
TRBJ1-1,TRBV12-5,NA,few,TGTGCTAGTGGTTTGGTGCTACAGGGTTGGAACACTGAAGCTTTCTTT,CASGLVLQGWNTEAFF
TRBJ2-2,TRBV7-9,NA,many,TGTGCCAGCAGACTTGACAGACACAGGAACACCGGGGAGCTGTTTTTT,CASRLDRHRNTGELFF
TRBJ2-7,TRBV7-9,NA,many,TGTGCCAGCAGCTTAGACGATCGGGGGATGTCTTCCTACGAGCAGTACTTC,CASSLDDRGMSSYEQYF
TRBJ2-5,TRBV28,NA,NA,TGTGCCAGCACTACCGCGGAGACCCAGTACTTC,CASTTAETQYF
TRBJ2-1,TRBV11-3,NA,NA,TGTGCCAGCAGCTTAGGTCCCACGCTCTACAATGAGCAGTTCTTC,CASSLGPTLYNEQFF
TRBJ1-1,TRBV7-9,NA,many,TGTGCCAGCAGCATCCTGGGGTACAAGAACACTGAAGCTTTCTTT,CASSILGYKNTEAFF
TRBJ2-1,TRBV6-5,NA,few,TGTGCCAGCAGTTACCTCGGACGTAGCTCCTACAATGAGCAGTTCTTC,CASSYLGRSSYNEQFF
TRBJ2-2,TRBV28,NA,NA,TGTGCCAGCAACCCTGTAAGGCGGAACGCGAACACCGGGGAGCTGTTTTTT,CASNPVRRNANTGELFF
TRBJ1-1,TRBV28,TRBD1,NA,TGTGCCAGCAGTTTATGGGCAGGGGGCGCGGGGACTGAAGCTTTCTTT,CASSLWAGGAGTEAFF
TRBJ2-5,TRBV6-1,TRBD1,few,TGTGCCAGCAGTGAAACCGGGACAGACGAGACCCAGTACTTC,CASSETGTDETQYF
TRBJ2-5,TRBV6-1,NA,NA,TGTGCCAGCAGTGAAGTAAATCCCGGGTCAGGGAGCGGTAGGACCCAGTACTTC,CASSEVNPGSGSGRTQYF
TRBJ1-6,TRBV9,TRBD1,few,TGTGCCAGCAGCGTAGATGCAGGGGGTAACAATTCACCCCTCCACTTT,CASSVDAGGNNSPLHF
TRBJ2-3,TRBV4-2,NA,NA,TGTGCCAGCAGCCAAGGGGCCCCTATGGCAGATACGCAGTATTTT,CASSQGAPMADTQYF
TRBJ1-5,TRBV7-2,NA,many,TGTGCCAGCAGCCTCCGATCGACTAGCAATCAGCCCCAGCATTTT,CASSLRSTSNQPQHF
TRBJ1-2,TRBV7-9,TRBD1,NA,TGTGCCAGCAGCACAGGGACAGTCAGTTACACCTTC,CASSTGTVSYTF
TRBJ2-3,TRBV15,TRBD2,few,TGTGCCACCAGCAATTCTAGCGGTAGCACAGATACGCAGTATTTT,CATSNSSGSTDTQYF
TRBJ2-4,TRBV3-1,NA,once,TGTGCCAGCAGCCAAGAAAGGTCGGGGAGGAGAAACATTCAGTACTTC,CASSQERSGRRNIQYF
TRBJ2-5,TRBV28,NA,NA,TGTGCCAGCCTAGAGCGGAAAAAAGAGACCCAGTACTTC,CASLERKKETQYF
TRBJ2-1,TRBV7-6,NA,NA,TGTGCCAGCGCCCCTGGGAGGAACCCCTACAATGAGCAGTTCTTC,CASAPGRNPYNEQFF
TRBJ1-1,TRBV7-4,NA,few,TGTGCCAGCTCACCCGTACCTGCGGGGTCGACTGAAGCTTTCTTT,CASSPVPAGSTEAFF